The clone carrying this T cell receptor beta chain turned up a few times. No antigen is known for it. The data derive from a study of T-cell memory formation after mild COVID-19. Study outcomes and limitations: While clones contracting from day 15 to 85 were balanced between CD4 and CD8, later expanders leaned CD4+.

5'RACE with constant-segment primers built TCRalpha and TCRbeta cDNA libraries with UMIs. In TCRdb, the 5' RACE reads were re-called with MiXCR into one record per CDR3 protein. The sample has fewer than 250,000 distinct CDR3 sequences, around 16% seen once. The CDR3 contains 15 residues. The germline V and J ends were trimmed by 3 bases and 1 base, with 12 bases remaining between them. Germline CDR1 reads KGHSH; CDR2 reads LQKENI. The gene calls are TRBV18 and TRBJ1-2; D might be TRBD1 (5 bases). Input material: PBMCs or a T cell subset sorted from them (not recorded which). This TCR derives from an adult woman who had mild COVID-19 (a few samples of this study predate the infection). Cell type and time point are not known. CDR3 nucleotides: TGTGCCAGCTCACCGGGAATGACAGTTAACTATGGCTACACCTTC. It encodes CASSPGMTVNYGYTF.